The present entry profiles one T cell receptor (beta chain) with its context. Antigen specificity is unknown. The naive gate required viable CD3+CD4+ or CD3+CD8+ cells with CCR7+CD45RA+CD45RO-CD95-CD27+CD28+ phenotype. Trimming left V 0 bases short and J 12 bases short, with 9 bases between. Germline values: CDR1 ENHRY, CDR2 SYGVKD. This CDR3 region has 13 residues. This sample was taken from a study of T cells after posttransplantation cyclophosphamide. Study-level points and caveats: Skin or GI-infiltrating T cells shared few TRB sequences with blood.

The assay was immunoSEQ multiplex PCR, and TCRdb's table has in-frame clones only and misses some. The data contain approximately 23,000 clones, 97% of them seen just once; the ten biggest clones take up 0.1% to 0.15%. The chain employs TRBV10-3 and TRBJ1-6; D not resolved. This TCR came from a man in his forties or fifties in good health, CMV-negative, and a related stem cell transplant donor. Sequences were obtained from naive CD4+ T cells sorted from PBMCs. CDR3 protein: CAISESPGGPLHF. As DNA, the CDR3 is TGTGCCATCAGTGAGTCTCCAGGAGGACCCCTCCACTTT.